This TCR beta chain was sequenced in a study of control samples from healthy donors and cancer patients. The CDR3 contains 13 residues. Germline CDR1 and CDR2: SGHVS and FQNEAQ. V gave up 1 base and J gave up 5 bases, with 6 bases separating them. As to this clone: A much larger clone differs by one base, so this may be a read error.

The table came from immunoSEQ multiplex PCR; TCRdb's copy has only in-frame clones and leaves some out. The sample lists about 250,000 clones; over 75% were seen once. Material: PBMCs. The J gene is TRBJ1-5, the V gene TRBV7-8; no clear D. The clonotype originates from a woman between 55 and 75 years old with lung cancer. Here the CDR3 DNA reads TGTGCCAGCAGCTTAGGAATAGATCAGCCCCAGCATTTT. Protein sequence: CASSLGIDQPQHF.